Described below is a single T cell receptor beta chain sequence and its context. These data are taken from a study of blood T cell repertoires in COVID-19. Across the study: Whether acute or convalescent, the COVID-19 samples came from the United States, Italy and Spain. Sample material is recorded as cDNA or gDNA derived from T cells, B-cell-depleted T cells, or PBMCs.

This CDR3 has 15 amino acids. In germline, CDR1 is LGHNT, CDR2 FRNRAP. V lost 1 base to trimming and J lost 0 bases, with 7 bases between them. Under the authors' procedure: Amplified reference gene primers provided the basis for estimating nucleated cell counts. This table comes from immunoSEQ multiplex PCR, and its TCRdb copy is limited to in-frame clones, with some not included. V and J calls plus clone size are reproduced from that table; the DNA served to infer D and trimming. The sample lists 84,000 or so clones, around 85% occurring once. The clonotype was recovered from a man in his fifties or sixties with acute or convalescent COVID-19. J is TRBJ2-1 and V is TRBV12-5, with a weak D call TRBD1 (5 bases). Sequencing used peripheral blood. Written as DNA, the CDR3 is TGTGCTAGTGGTTTGGGGCAGGGCTCCTACAATGAGCAGTTCTTC. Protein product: CASGLGQGSYNEQFF. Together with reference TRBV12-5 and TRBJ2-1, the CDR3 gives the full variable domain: DARVTQTPRHKVTEMGQEVTMRCQPILGHNTVFWYRQTMMQGLELLAYFRNRAPLDDSGMPKDRFSAEMPDATLATLKIQPSEPRDSAVYFCASGLGQGSYNEQFFGPGTRLTVL.